This T cell receptor beta chain came from a study of OX40 agonist ivuxolimab in advanced cancers. Findings and limits, study-wide: Relative to CD4+ cells, CD8+ T cells on average had more expanded clones. Researchers did not establish what antigens the expanded peripheral T cells target.

The CDR3 has 13 amino acids. V dropped 2 bases and J dropped 3 bases, with 7 bases sitting between them. The germline V gene has CDR1 GTSNPN and CDR2 SVGIG (reference sequence). Method: immunoSEQ multiplex PCR; TCRdb's copy keeps in-frame clones and lacks some. The sample includes more than 60,000 clones, around 86% of them seen just once. About this clone: Its target is unknown.

The receptor was isolated from an adult with an advanced solid tumor such as melanoma, head and neck, liver or kidney cancer. The sample in question was CD4+ or CD8+ T cells sorted from blood, obtained in a trial of the OX40 agonist ivuxolimab. This chain uses TRBV30 with TRBJ2-2, with a weak D call TRBD2 (5 bases). The CDR3 loop reads CAWSRGDTGELFF. CDR3 nucleotide sequence: TGTGCCTGGAGTCGGGGAGACACCGGGGAGCTGTTTTTT.